This T cell receptor beta chain was captured by sequencing in a study of CD8+ T cells in alopecia areata. In the study overall: Treated patients took oral tofacitinib at 5 to 10 mg twice daily.

Study-wide results and limits: TCRs were shared less clearly across patients than in mice, possibly for HLA-related reasons.

V lost 6 bases and J lost 0; bases outside the gene matches: 8. Germline lookup yields CDR1 MNHEY and CDR2 SMNVEV (reference sequence). This CDR3 is built from 16 residues. Samples from alopecia areata patients were lesional scalp punch biopsies and peripheral blood. It was cDNA, reverse transcribed from extracted RNA, that served as the sequencing template. Data came from immunoSEQ multiplex PCR; TCRdb stores just in-frame clones and leaves some out. The data hold 140,000 or so clones, with around 49% observed a single time. This clone is a singleton in its sample. Its specificity is unknown. This chain links TRBV27 with TRBJ2-1, with 7 positions matching TRBD2. This receptor was obtained from a human donor with alopecia areata. Here the sequenced sample was CD4+ T cells sorted from blood, taken at week 0. CDR3 nucleotide sequence: TGTGCCAGCAGAGCCGCGGGGGACCCCTCCTACAATGAGCAGTTCTTC. Protein product: CASRAAGDPSYNEQFF.